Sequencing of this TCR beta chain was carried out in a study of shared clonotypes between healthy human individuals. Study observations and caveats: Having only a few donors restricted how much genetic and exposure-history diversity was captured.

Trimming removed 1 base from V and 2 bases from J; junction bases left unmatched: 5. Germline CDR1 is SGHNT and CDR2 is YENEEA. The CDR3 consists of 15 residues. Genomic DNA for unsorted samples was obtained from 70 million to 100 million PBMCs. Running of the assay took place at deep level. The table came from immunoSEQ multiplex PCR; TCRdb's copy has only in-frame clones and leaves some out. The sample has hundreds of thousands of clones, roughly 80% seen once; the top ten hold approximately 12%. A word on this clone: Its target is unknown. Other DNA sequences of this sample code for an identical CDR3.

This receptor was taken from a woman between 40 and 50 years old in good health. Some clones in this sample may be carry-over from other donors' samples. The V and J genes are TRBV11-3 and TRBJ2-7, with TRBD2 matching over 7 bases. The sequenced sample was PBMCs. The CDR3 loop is CASSLASGETYEQYF. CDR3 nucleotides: TGTGCCAGCAGCTTAGCTAGCGGTGAGACCTACGAGCAGTACTTC.